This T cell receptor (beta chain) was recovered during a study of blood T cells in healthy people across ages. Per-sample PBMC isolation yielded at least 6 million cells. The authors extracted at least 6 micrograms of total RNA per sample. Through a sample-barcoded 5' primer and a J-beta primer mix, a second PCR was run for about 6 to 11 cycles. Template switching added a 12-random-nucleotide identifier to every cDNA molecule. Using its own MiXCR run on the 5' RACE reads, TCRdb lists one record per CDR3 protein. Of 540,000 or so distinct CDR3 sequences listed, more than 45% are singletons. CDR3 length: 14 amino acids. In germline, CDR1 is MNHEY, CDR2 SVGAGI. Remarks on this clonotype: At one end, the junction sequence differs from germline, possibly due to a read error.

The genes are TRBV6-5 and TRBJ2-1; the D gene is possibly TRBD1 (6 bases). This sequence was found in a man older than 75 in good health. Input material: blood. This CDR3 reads CANSDQGKVDEQFF. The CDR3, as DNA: TGTGCCAACAGTGATCAGGGGAAGGTCGATGAGCAGTTCTTC.